This T cell receptor beta chain originates from a study of blood T cell repertoires in COVID-19 (dated by TCRdb to 2018 to 2021). Background on the whole study: Collaborator samples came from the United States, Italy and Spain and covered acute and convalescent phases of COVID-19. Deeply sampled blood TCRbeta repertoires from subjects exposed to, actively infected with, or recovered from COVID-19 were included in the dataset. HLA class I and class II types, where available, came from metadata supplied by the sample provider rather than from assay-based typing. A freely available public database, intended as a resource for researchers studying the immune response to SARS-CoV-2, is where the repertoires were released. Sample metadata almost always included a de-identified subject ID, COVID-19 status, age in years and sex. The prospective study material was composed of cDNA or gDNA derived from T cells, B-cell-depleted T cells, or PBMCs. The samples were drawn from the first 160 participants of the ongoing ImmuneRACE study and from over a thousand subjects provided by 6 global collaborators. Study-wide conclusions, independent of this receptor: The amount of clinical and demographic metadata varied by source and participant and was provided uncurated.

TCRbeta CDR3 regions were amplified from genomic DNA by means of the immunoSEQ Assay, a bias-controlled multiplex PCR. As for how the authors treated the data: Within the assay, amplification of reference gene primers was used to estimate how many nucleated cells each sample contained. To quantify the absolute abundance of each unique TCRbeta CDR3 rearrangement, sequence reads were collapsed and filtered. Productive Simpson clonality was computed per sample as the square root of Simpson's diversity index over productive rearrangements. TCRdb re-hosts the immuneACCESS table, in-frame sequences only. Its copies lack some clones; in the studies checked, an unresolved V gene accounts for under half of them, and the cause for the rest is not known. The DNA gave D and trimming, while V, J and clone size come from that table. The sample table lists around 60,000 clones, over 75% of them with a count of one. The ten largest clones represent 3.5% to 5% of the sample.

Trimming costs V 7 bases and J 4 bases, and their ends lie 17 bases apart. Based on the germline V gene (reference sequence), the CDR1 and CDR2 sequences are LNHDA and SQIVND. Measured from the cysteine to the phenylalanine, the CDR3 is 14 residues long. The kept DNA is CDR3 alone, 42 bases in frame from the first base. This clone appeared a few times. Its antigen remains unidentified. Per-base qualities were not stored, and no clone one base away is much larger. Collaborating institutions collected whole blood in K2EDTA tubes following their own protocols. For TCRbeta analysis, collaborators shipped samples in one of three forms: frozen whole blood, isolated PBMCs, or DNA extracted from either of those sample types.

Sequencing was carried out using peripheral blood. The rearrangement combines TRBV19 with TRBJ2-7; TRBD2 is a weak D gene call, 5 bases matching. This receptor was taken from a human donor in a cohort sampled during active COVID-19. The DNA sequence is given as TGTGCCAGTAAGCCGGCTGTTGGGAGTTACGAGCAGTACTTC. The resulting protein is CASKPAVGSYEQYF.